This is a list of T cell receptor beta chains from one sample in a study of cytomegalovirus exposure and HLA in healthy donors. The method was immunoSEQ multiplex PCR; TCRdb's version includes in-frame clones alone and lacks a portion of them. Of 120,000 to 150,000 clones in the sample, around 80% are singletons; the top ten hold 1% to 1.5%. The specimen sequenced was PBMCs. The receptor source for this set is a male donor in good health and CMV-seropositive. Both conserved end residues are part of each CDR3. D genes are given only for firm matches. A row's size may be missing; if present it is once, few, many or a size class.

CDR3 protein: CASSHRPGTGTGANVLTF; CDR3 DNA: TGTGCCAGCAGCCACCGTCCCGGGACAGGGACTGGGGCCAACGTCCTGACTTTC; J gene: TRBJ2-6; V gene: TRBV14; clone size: NA; D gene: TRBD1
CDR3 protein: CASSLTSGTTYEQYF; CDR3 DNA: TGTGCCAGCAGTCTTACTAGCGGGACTACCTACGAGCAGTACTTC; J gene: TRBJ2-7; V gene: TRBV14; clone size: few; D gene: TRBD2
CDR3 protein: CAGWAGGPTDTQYF; CDR3 DNA: TGTGCCGGTTGGGCGGGGGGTCCCACAGATACGCAGTATTTT; J gene: TRBJ2-3; V gene: TRBV7-9; clone size: NA; D gene: TRBD2
CDR3 protein: CASSLAQGEETQYF; CDR3 DNA: TGTGCCAGCAGCTTAGCCCAGGGGGAAGAGACCCAGTACTTC; J gene: TRBJ2-5; V gene: TRBV13; clone size: NA; D gene: TRBD1
CDR3 protein: CASSLAAVYSNQPQHF; CDR3 DNA: TGTGCCAGCAGCTTAGCGGCAGTGTATAGCAATCAGCCCCAGCATTTT; J gene: TRBJ1-5; V gene: TRBV7-2; clone size: NA; D gene: NA
CDR3 protein: CASESVPGTQYF; CDR3 DNA: TGTGCCAGTGAATCCGTACCGGGGACCCAGTACTTC; J gene: TRBJ2-5; V gene: TRBV27; clone size: NA; D gene: NA
CDR3 protein: CASSGTGMPYEQYF; CDR3 DNA: TGTGCCAGCAGTGGGACAGGGATGCCCTACGAGCAGTACTTC; J gene: TRBJ2-7; V gene: TRBV2; clone size: NA; D gene: TRBD1
CDR3 protein: CASSPPGGEGGNTIYF; CDR3 DNA: TGTGCCAGCTCACCACCGGGAGGGGAAGGTGGAAACACCATATATTTT; J gene: TRBJ1-3; V gene: TRBV18; clone size: NA; D gene: NA
CDR3 protein: CASSQAVWTATGELFF; CDR3 DNA: TGCGCCAGCAGCCAAGCTGTGTGGACTGCCACCGGGGAGCTGTTTTTT; J gene: TRBJ2-2; V gene: TRBV4-1; clone size: NA; D gene: NA
CDR3 protein: CASSLPGSTDTQYF; CDR3 DNA: TGTGCCAGCAGCTTGCCAGGGAGCACAGATACGCAGTATTTT; J gene: TRBJ2-3; V gene: TRBV5-4; clone size: NA; D gene: NA
CDR3 protein: CASSSQRQMLAGGPGTDTQYF; CDR3 DNA: TGTGCCAGCAGCTCCCAAAGACAAATGCTAGCGGGAGGGCCCGGCACAGATACGCAGTATTTT; J gene: TRBJ2-3; V gene: TRBV7-6; clone size: NA; D gene: TRBD2
CDR3 protein: CASRAGTTHKNYGYTF; CDR3 DNA: TGTGCCAGTAGAGCGGGGACTACCCACAAGAACTATGGCTACACCTTC; J gene: TRBJ1-2; V gene: TRBV19; clone size: once; D gene: NA
CDR3 protein: CASSPNTGRALGYTF; CDR3 DNA: TGTGCCAGCTCACCAAACACAGGGCGGGCTCTTGGTTACACCTTC; J gene: TRBJ1-2; V gene: TRBV18; clone size: NA; D gene: NA
CDR3 protein: CAIRPQAGEVDTQYF; CDR3 DNA: TGTGCCATCAGGCCCCAAGCGGGAGAGGTAGATACGCAGTATTTT; J gene: TRBJ2-3; V gene: TRBV10-3; clone size: once; D gene: TRBD2
CDR3 protein: CASSDSRLKGSGNTIYF; CDR3 DNA: TGTGCCAGCAGTGACTCGAGACTAAAGGGCTCTGGAAACACCATATATTTT; J gene: TRBJ1-3; V gene: TRBV6-4; clone size: NA; D gene: NA
CDR3 protein: CASSQGWTSGGAGTDTQYF; CDR3 DNA: TGTGCCAGCAGCCAAGGTTGGACTAGCGGGGGGGCGGGCACAGATACGCAGTATTTT; J gene: TRBJ2-3; V gene: TRBV4-2; clone size: NA; D gene: TRBD2
CDR3 protein: CASSSDRGGYEQYF; CDR3 DNA: TGCGCCAGCAGCTCAGACAGGGGGGGCTACGAGCAGTACTTC; J gene: TRBJ2-7; V gene: TRBV5-1; clone size: NA; D gene: TRBD1
CDR3 protein: CASSVEAADDEQYF; CDR3 DNA: TGTGCCAGCAGCGTAGAAGCGGCAGATGACGAGCAGTACTTC; J gene: TRBJ2-7; V gene: TRBV9; clone size: NA; D gene: NA
CDR3 protein: CASIPLSGSALEQYF; CDR3 DNA: TGTGCCAGCATCCCACTTAGCGGATCTGCCCTCGAGCAGTACTTC; J gene: TRBJ2-7; V gene: TRBV7-8; clone size: NA; D gene: NA
CDR3 protein: CASSEEDGQAYEQYF; CDR3 DNA: TGTGCCAGCAGTGAAGAGGATGGACAGGCTTACGAGCAGTACTTC; J gene: TRBJ2-7; V gene: TRBV6-1; clone size: NA; D gene: TRBD1
CDR3 protein: CASSFVEVPYEQYF; CDR3 DNA: TGTGCCAGCAGCTTTGTAGAGGTCCCGTACGAGCAGTACTTC; J gene: TRBJ2-7; V gene: TRBV5-5; clone size: NA; D gene: NA
CDR3 protein: CASSITRGTNEKLFF; CDR3 DNA: TGTGCCAGTAGTATTACGAGGGGGACTAATGAAAAACTGTTTTTT; J gene: TRBJ1-4; V gene: TRBV19; clone size: once; D gene: NA
CDR3 protein: CASSPTSGRIYEQYF; CDR3 DNA: TGTGCCAGCAGCCCTACTAGCGGGAGGATCTACGAGCAGTACTTC; J gene: TRBJ2-7; V gene: TRBV7-3; clone size: NA; D gene: TRBD2
CDR3 protein: CASSIDSLNTEAFF; CDR3 DNA: TGCGCCAGCAGCATAGATTCCTTGAACACTGAAGCTTTCTTT; J gene: TRBJ1-1; V gene: TRBV5-1; clone size: NA; D gene: NA
CDR3 protein: CASSSPSGGETQYF; CDR3 DNA: TGTGCCAGCAGCTCTCCTAGCGGGGGAGAGACCCAGTACTTC; J gene: TRBJ2-5; V gene: TRBV7-9; clone size: NA; D gene: TRBD2
CDR3 protein: CASSKRTGEKGYEQYF; CDR3 DNA: TGCGCCAGCAGCAAGAGGACCGGGGAGAAGGGTTACGAGCAGTACTTC; J gene: TRBJ2-7; V gene: TRBV4-1; clone size: NA; D gene: NA
CDR3 protein: CASSPGGDYGYTF; CDR3 DNA: TGCGCCAGCAGCCCGGGGGGGGACTATGGCTACACCTTC; J gene: TRBJ1-2; V gene: TRBV5-1; clone size: once; D gene: NA
CDR3 protein: CASSADSSYNEQFF; CDR3 DNA: TGCGCCAGCAGTGCGGACAGCTCCTACAATGAGCAGTTCTTC; J gene: TRBJ2-1; V gene: TRBV10-1; clone size: NA; D gene: NA
CDR3 protein: CASSVGQGANEKLFF; CDR3 DNA: TGTGCCAGCAGCGTAGGACAGGGGGCGAATGAAAAACTGTTTTTT; J gene: TRBJ1-4; V gene: TRBV7-9; clone size: NA; D gene: TRBD1